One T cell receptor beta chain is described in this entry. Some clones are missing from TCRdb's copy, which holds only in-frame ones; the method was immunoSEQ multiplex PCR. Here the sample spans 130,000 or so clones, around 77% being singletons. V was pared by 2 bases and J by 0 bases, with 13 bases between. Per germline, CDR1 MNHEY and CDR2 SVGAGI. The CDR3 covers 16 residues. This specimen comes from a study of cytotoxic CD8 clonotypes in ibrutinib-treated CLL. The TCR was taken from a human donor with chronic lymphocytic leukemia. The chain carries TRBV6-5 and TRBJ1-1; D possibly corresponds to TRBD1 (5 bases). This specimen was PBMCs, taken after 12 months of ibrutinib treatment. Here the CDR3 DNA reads TGTGCCAGCAGTTACACCGGGAGGGGAATGAACACTGAAGCTTTCTTT. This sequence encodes CASSYTGRGMNTEAFF.